Here is one T cell receptor (beta chain) with its context. Its target is not known. V gave up 3 bases and J gave up 11 bases, with 20 bases separating them. In germline, CDR1 is SGHTA, CDR2 FQGNSA. This CDR3 is built from 15 residues. RNA transcripts yielded amplified TCR beta CDR3 regions. The TCR CDR3 first-round RT-PCR relied on the HTBI primer set. A single record per CDR3 protein comes from TCRdb applying MiXCR to the multiplex PCR reads. This sample yields 480,000 or so distinct CDR3 sequences, of which roughly 45% are seen a single time; about 40% belongs to the top ten. This sample is drawn from a study of T cells in Graves' hyperthyroidism and ophthalmopathy. The study's findings and limits: Blood held most thyroid clonotypes expanded above 0.001 frequency. Before onset, ophthalmopathy was predicted by the model a median roughly 6.4 months earlier. By a 13 V-J model, ophthalmopathy was set apart from stable hyperthyroidism.

The TCR originated in an adult woman with Graves' disease, either hyperthyroidism or ophthalmopathy (not recorded which). The genes are TRBV7-2 and TRBJ1-5; no clear D. Sequenced: peripheral blood or thyroid tissue (not recorded which). CDR3 DNA: TGTGCCAGCAGCTTCACCTACACCCGGTGGGAGACCCAGCATTTT. Residues: CASSFTYTRWETQHF.